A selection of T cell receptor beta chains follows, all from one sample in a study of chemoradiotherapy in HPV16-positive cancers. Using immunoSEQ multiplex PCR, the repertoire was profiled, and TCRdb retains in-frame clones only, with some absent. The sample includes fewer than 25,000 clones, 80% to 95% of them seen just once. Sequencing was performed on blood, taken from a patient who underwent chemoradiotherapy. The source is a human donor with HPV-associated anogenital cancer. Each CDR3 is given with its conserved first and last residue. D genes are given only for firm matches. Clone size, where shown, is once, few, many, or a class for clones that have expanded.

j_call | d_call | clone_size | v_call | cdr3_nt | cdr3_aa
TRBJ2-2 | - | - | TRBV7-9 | TGTGCCAGCAGCTTAGCCCAGGGTAGCGGGGAGCTGTTTTTT | CASSLAQGSGELFF
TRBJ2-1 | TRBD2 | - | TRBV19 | TGTGCCAGTAGCCCGACTAGCGCTAGCTCCTACAATGAGCAGTTCTTC | CASSPTSASSYNEQFF
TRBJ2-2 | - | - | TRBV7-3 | TGTGCCAGCAGCTTGACAGAAAACACCGGGGAGCTGTTTTTT | CASSLTENTGELFF
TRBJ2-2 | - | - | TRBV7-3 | TGTGCCAGCAGCTTAGGGCGGGGTAACACCGGGGAGCTGTTTTTT | CASSLGRGNTGELFF
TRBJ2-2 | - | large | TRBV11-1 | TGTGCCAGCAGCTTAGAGGTGGGGCCCGGGGAGCTGTTTTTT | CASSLEVGPGELFF
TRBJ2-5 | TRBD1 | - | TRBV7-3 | TGTGCCAGCAGCCGAGAACAGGGGTGGCAAGAGACCCAGTACTTC | CASSREQGWQETQYF
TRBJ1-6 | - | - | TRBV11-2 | TGTGCCAGCAGCTTAGTGAGCTCCTATAATTCACCCCTCCACTTT | CASSLVSSYNSPLHF
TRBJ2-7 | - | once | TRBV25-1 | TGTGCCAGCACAGGGGCCGCCTCCTACGAGCAGTACTTC | CASTGAASYEQYF
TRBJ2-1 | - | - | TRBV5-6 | TGTGCCAGCAGCGAAGGAGCCGGGTGGGTTGAGCAGTTCTTC | CASSEGAGWVEQFF
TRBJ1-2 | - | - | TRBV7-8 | TGTGCCAGCAGCCCCCAGACTGCCTATGGCTACACCTTC | CASSPQTAYGYTF
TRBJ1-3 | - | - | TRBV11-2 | TGTGCCAGCAGCTTCAGGGCAGGGCTGAGCTCTGGAAACACCATATATTTT | CASSFRAGLSSGNTIYF
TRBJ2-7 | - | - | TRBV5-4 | TGTGCCACGCAGCTTGGGGTCCCAGGTCGATCCTACGAGCAGTACTTC | CATQLGVPGRSYEQYF
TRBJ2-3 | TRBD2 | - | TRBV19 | TGTGCCAGTAGTATAACCCTAGCGGGGCCAGGTACGCAGTATTTT | CASSITLAGPGTQYF
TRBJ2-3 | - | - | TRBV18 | TGTGCCAGCTCACCGAGCCTCACAGATACGCAGTATTTT | CASSPSLTDTQYF
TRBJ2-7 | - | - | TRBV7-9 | TGTGCCAGCAGCCGTTCGGGGGTAAGCTCCTACGAGCAGTACTTC | CASSRSGVSSYEQYF
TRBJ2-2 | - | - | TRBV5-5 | TGTGCCAGCAGCTTGGAGCAGGGATATTTGGGCGGGGAGCTGTTTTTT | CASSLEQGYLGGELFF
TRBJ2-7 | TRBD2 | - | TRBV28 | TGTGCCAGCAGCCTGACTAGCGGGGTAACCTACGAGCAGTACTTC | CASSLTSGVTYEQYF
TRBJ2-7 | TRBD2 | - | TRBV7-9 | TGTGCCAGCACACTACGGACTAGCGGAGACTACGAGCAGTACTTC | CASTLRTSGDYEQYF
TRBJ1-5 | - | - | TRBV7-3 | TGTGCCAGCAGCTTAATTGGTGGGGGCAATCAGCCCCAGCATTTT | CASSLIGGGNQPQHF
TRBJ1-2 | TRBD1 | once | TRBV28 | TGTGCCAGCAGTCTACAGGGGGCACGGTATGGCTACACCTTC | CASSLQGARYGYTF
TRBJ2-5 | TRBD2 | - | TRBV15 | TGTGCCACCAGCACCCTAGCGGGAGGGCCGGAGACCCAGTACTTC | CATSTLAGGPETQYF
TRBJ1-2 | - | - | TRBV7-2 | TGTGCCAGCAGCTTATCCCCGAGGGGCTTGGGGGGCTACACCTTC | CASSLSPRGLGGYTF
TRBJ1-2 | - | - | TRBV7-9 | TGTGCCAGCAGCCCCCTAAGTCGACAAAGCTACACCTTC | CASSPLSRQSYTF
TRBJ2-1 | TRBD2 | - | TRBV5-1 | TGCGCCAGCAGCTTGGATACGGGGGGGATCAATGAGCAGTTCTTC | CASSLDTGGINEQFF
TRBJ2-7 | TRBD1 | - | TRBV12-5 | TGTGCTAGTGGTGGCGACAGGGGGGACGAGCAGTACTTC | CASGGDRGDEQYF
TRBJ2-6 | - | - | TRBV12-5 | TGTGCTAGTGGTTTCCTCACAGGCTCTGGGGCCAACGTCCTGACTTTC | CASGFLTGSGANVLTF
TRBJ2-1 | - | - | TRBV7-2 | TGTGCCAGCAGCTCCCGGAGCAGGGGGGTTGATGAGCAGTTCTTC | CASSSRSRGVDEQFF
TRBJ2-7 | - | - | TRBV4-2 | TGTGCCAGCAGCCAAGATAGAGGGGCTGTCGGTGAGCAGTACTTC | CASSQDRGAVGEQYF
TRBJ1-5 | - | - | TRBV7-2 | TGTGCCAGCAGCTTTGGCAATCAGCCCCAGCATTTT | CASSFGNQPQHF